This is a list of T cell receptor beta chains from one sample in a study of response to subunit inactivated influenza vaccine. TCRdb redid the calling of the RT-PCR reads with MiXCR, one entry per CDR3 protein. The repertoire has roughly 570,000 distinct CDR3 sequences, 10% to 15% of them found once; the top ten carry about an eighth. This material consisted of PBMCs from blood, taken roughly 6 weeks after vaccination. The receptors shown here come from a man aged 50 to 60 who received an inactivated influenza vaccine. Each CDR3 is given with its conserved first and last residue. Each record gives: CDR3 DNA, CDR3 protein, clone size, D gene, J gene, V gene. The D gene is left open where the match is weak. The size field is filled for only some rows; it gives once, few, many or a size class.

CDR3 DNA: TGTGCCAGCAGCCCCAGCAGCGCTACGAACACCGGGGAGCTGTTTTTT; CDR3 protein: CASSPSSATNTGELFF; clone size: few; D gene: .; J gene: TRBJ2-2; V gene: TRBV7-7
CDR3 DNA: TGCAGTGCTAGAGATATGGCAGGGGTGAACACTGAAGCTTTCTTT; CDR3 protein: CSARDMAGVNTEAFF; clone size: .; D gene: .; J gene: TRBJ1-1; V gene: TRBV20-1
CDR3 DNA: TGCGCCAGCAGTGACCCCTGGGGATACAATGAGCAGTTCTTC; CDR3 protein: CASSDPWGYNEQFF; clone size: few; D gene: .; J gene: TRBJ2-1; V gene: TRBV5-1
CDR3 DNA: TGTGCCAGCAGTGTCTCGGGACTCGCTACGCAGTATTTT; CDR3 protein: CASSVSGLATQYF; clone size: many; D gene: .; J gene: TRBJ2-3; V gene: TRBV25-1
CDR3 DNA: TGTGCCAGCAGCTCCCACAGCCGCCCCTCCTACGAGCAGTACTTC; CDR3 protein: CASSSHSRPSYEQYF; clone size: few; D gene: .; J gene: TRBJ2-7; V gene: TRBV7-2
CDR3 DNA: TGCAGCGTGGAACTAGCGGGAGCCTACTACAATGAGCAGTTCTTC; CDR3 protein: CSVELAGAYYNEQFF; clone size: many; D gene: TRBD2; J gene: TRBJ2-1; V gene: TRBV29-1
CDR3 DNA: TGCAGCGCAACAGGGAACACTGAAGCTTTCTTT; CDR3 protein: CSATGNTEAFF; clone size: many; D gene: .; J gene: TRBJ1-1; V gene: TRBV29-1
CDR3 DNA: TGTGCCAGCAGTGAGACTAGTGTCACCGGGGAGCTGTTTTTT; CDR3 protein: CASSETSVTGELFF; clone size: few; D gene: .; J gene: TRBJ2-2; V gene: TRBV25-1
CDR3 DNA: TGTGCCAGCGTTTCTAGCGGGAGGGCGGGAGAGCAGTTCTTC; CDR3 protein: CASVSSGRAGEQFF; clone size: many; D gene: TRBD2; J gene: TRBJ2-1; V gene: TRBV12-3/TRBV12-4
CDR3 DNA: TGCAGTACTTTGGGGGCGTACAGCGCTAAAGATGAGCAGTTCTTC; CDR3 protein: CSTLGAYSAKDEQFF; clone size: many; D gene: .; J gene: TRBJ2-1; V gene: TRBV20-1
CDR3 DNA: TGTGCCAGCAGCCACACAGGGCCCGGGGAGCTGTTTTTT; CDR3 protein: CASSHTGPGELFF; clone size: few; D gene: .; J gene: TRBJ2-2; V gene: TRBV6-1
CDR3 DNA: TGCGCCAGCAGCCCCAGACTAGCGTTAACAGATACGCAGTATTTT; CDR3 protein: CASSPRLALTDTQYF; clone size: .; D gene: TRBD2; J gene: TRBJ2-3; V gene: TRBV4-1
CDR3 DNA: TGTGCCAGCAGCCTAAGGACAGGCCCGGAGAACACTGAAGCTTTCTTT; CDR3 protein: CASSLRTGPENTEAFF; clone size: few; D gene: TRBD1; J gene: TRBJ1-1; V gene: TRBV4-2
CDR3 DNA: TGTGCCAGCAGCCGGCGTCCGGGGATGGGGGAAAAACTGTTTTTT; CDR3 protein: CASSRRPGMGEKLFF; clone size: .; D gene: .; J gene: TRBJ1-4; V gene: TRBV7-2
CDR3 DNA: TGTGCCAGCAGTTACTCGAGAGACCGGGCCCGGGGCTACTATGGCTACACCTTC; CDR3 protein: CASSYSRDRARGYYGYTF; clone size: .; D gene: .; J gene: TRBJ1-2; V gene: TRBV6-5
CDR3 DNA: TGTGCCAGCAGTTTAGCTGGGGGAGGCAATCAGCCCCAGCATTTT; CDR3 protein: CASSLAGGGNQPQHF; clone size: many; D gene: .; J gene: TRBJ1-5; V gene: TRBV12-3/TRBV12-4
CDR3 DNA: TGTGCCAGCAGGCCGTCGGACCGCTGGGCGGGAGCGCGAGCCGGGGAGCTGTTTTTT; CDR3 protein: CASRPSDRWAGARAGELFF; clone size: .; D gene: TRBD2; J gene: TRBJ2-2; V gene: TRBV2
CDR3 DNA: TGTGCCAGCAGCCAAGAAATTGGCAGAATAGTCTTC; CDR3 protein: CASSQEIGRIVF; clone size: .; D gene: .; J gene: TRBJ2-7; V gene: TRBV3-1
CDR3 DNA: TGTGCCAGCAGCTCTATCGACAGACAAGAGACCCAGTACTTC; CDR3 protein: CASSSIDRQETQYF; clone size: many; D gene: .; J gene: TRBJ2-5; V gene: TRBV7-2
CDR3 DNA: TGTGCCAGCAGCCAAGGGGGGGAGACCGGGGAGCTGTTTTTT; CDR3 protein: CASSQGGETGELFF; clone size: .; D gene: .; J gene: TRBJ2-2; V gene: TRBV3-1
CDR3 DNA: TGTGCCAGCAGCTTAGGGTTTGGGGTGAACACTGAAGCTTTCTTT; CDR3 protein: CASSLGFGVNTEAFF; clone size: few; D gene: .; J gene: TRBJ1-1; V gene: TRBV7-9
CDR3 DNA: TGTGCCAGCAGCAAGCCCCGACAGGGGAAATACTATGGCTACACCTTC; CDR3 protein: CASSKPRQGKYYGYTF; clone size: few; D gene: .; J gene: TRBJ1-2; V gene: TRBV21-1
CDR3 DNA: TGCGCCAGCATCCACTCCGGGACAGGGCACTACGAGCAGTACTTC; CDR3 protein: CASIHSGTGHYEQYF; clone size: .; D gene: TRBD1; J gene: TRBJ2-7; V gene: TRBV5-1
CDR3 DNA: TGCAGCGTTGGCCAGGAGAATGAGCAGTTCTTC; CDR3 protein: CSVGQENEQFF; clone size: few; D gene: .; J gene: TRBJ2-1; V gene: TRBV29-1
CDR3 DNA: TGCAGTGCTAGCTCTTGGGTCACCGGGGAGCTGTTTTTT; CDR3 protein: CSASSWVTGELFF; clone size: few; D gene: .; J gene: TRBJ2-2; V gene: TRBV20-1
CDR3 DNA: TGCGCCAGCAGCTGGAATCGCTGGGCCAACGTCCTGACTTTC; CDR3 protein: CASSWNRWANVLTF; clone size: .; D gene: .; J gene: TRBJ2-6; V gene: TRBV5-1
CDR3 DNA: TGTGCCAGCAGCCGGACTAGCGGGGGGGCAACAGATACGCAGTATTTT; CDR3 protein: CASSRTSGGATDTQYF; clone size: many; D gene: TRBD2; J gene: TRBJ2-3; V gene: TRBV7-9
CDR3 DNA: TGTGCCAGCAGTTACTCGCGGACAGCGGGGGGGCCCCGGACAGATACGCAGTATTTT; CDR3 protein: CASSYSRTAGGPRTDTQYF; clone size: .; D gene: TRBD2; J gene: TRBJ2-3; V gene: TRBV6-2/TRBV6-3
CDR3 DNA: TGTGCCAGCAGTTACGACAGGGGGTATGAGCAGTTCTTC; CDR3 protein: CASSYDRGYEQFF; clone size: few; D gene: TRBD1; J gene: TRBJ2-1; V gene: TRBV6-5
CDR3 DNA: TGTGCCAGCAGCCGACTAATAGCGGGCCCCCTTCTTGATGATGAGCAGTTCTTC; CDR3 protein: CASSRLIAGPLLDDEQFF; clone size: .; D gene: TRBD2; J gene: TRBJ2-1; V gene: TRBV11-2
CDR3 DNA: TGTGCCATCAGTGCTCCCGGACAGGGGGCGGAGACCCAGTACTTC; CDR3 protein: CAISAPGQGAETQYF; clone size: few; D gene: TRBD1; J gene: TRBJ2-5; V gene: TRBV10-3
CDR3 DNA: TGTGCCAGCAGCCAAGTCCAGAGCTCCTACGAGCAGTACTTC; CDR3 protein: CASSQVQSSYEQYF; clone size: .; D gene: .; J gene: TRBJ2-7; V gene: TRBV4-2
CDR3 DNA: TGCAGTGCTGATGCAGGGTACAATGAGCAGTTCTTC; CDR3 protein: CSADAGYNEQFF; clone size: few; D gene: .; J gene: TRBJ2-1; V gene: TRBV20-1
CDR3 DNA: TGCGCCAGCAGCCTAGAGTGGGGGGCGGGGGGTCGCCTCTACGAGCAGTACTTC; CDR3 protein: CASSLEWGAGGRLYEQYF; clone size: few; D gene: TRBD2; J gene: TRBJ2-7; V gene: TRBV4-1
CDR3 DNA: TGTGCCAGCAGTTCCGCCCAACAGCCTCATACGCAGTATTTT; CDR3 protein: CASSSAQQPHTQYF; clone size: .; D gene: .; J gene: TRBJ2-3; V gene: TRBV12-3/TRBV12-4